The T cell receptor beta chain described here comes from a study of vaccination and CD4 T cells after COVID-19. Relative to its sample, this clonotype is large. The antigen is undetermined. The Oncomine TCR Beta short-read assay generated sequence data from the DNA of cultured CD4+ T cells. TCRdb fed the PCR reads into MiXCR, producing one record per CDR3 protein. The sample records fewer than 20,000 distinct CDR3 sequences, about 42% being singletons. Treatment meaning: approximately 9-day PBMC culture with coronavirus spike peptide pools or control peptides (ViraFEST assay). Sample: CD4+ T cells from blood, cultured in vitro, taken before SARS-CoV-2 vaccination. The clonotype was recovered from a human donor who received a COVID-19 vaccine.

CDR3 sequence: CASSVGVSGVQETQYF. For the CDR3, the DNA is TGTGCCAGCAGTGTTGGGGTGAGCGGGGTCCAAGAGACCCAGTACTTC. The rearrangement links TRBV2 to TRBJ2-5, with 7 bases identical to TRBD2. CDR1 SNHLY and CDR2 FYNNEI come from the germline V gene. With 4 bases clipped from V and 1 base from J, the junction kept 9 bases outside the gene matches. The CDR3 contains 16 residues.